This TCR beta chain was documented in a study of blood T cell repertoires in COVID-19. In the study's own analysis: Nucleated cell counts were estimated from reference gene primer amplification. Data came from immunoSEQ multiplex PCR; TCRdb stores just in-frame clones and leaves some out. That table is the source of V, J and clone size, and D and trimming were worked out from the DNA. The sample includes under 80,000 clones, over 75% of them seen just once. The V and J ends lost 5 bases and 6 bases respectively, with 19 bases between them. CDR1 is SGHVS, CDR2 FQNEAQ, per germline. The CDR3 has 16 amino acids.

The sample consisted of peripheral blood. The rearrangement uses TRBV7-8 and TRBJ2-2; maybe TRBD2 (6 bases). The sequence was obtained from a man in his forties or fifties with acute or convalescent COVID-19. CDR3 sequence: CASSPGGAAESGELFF. In nucleotides, the CDR3 is TGTGCCAGCAGCCCCGGGGGAGCGGCGGAATCCGGGGAGCTGTTTTTT.